The following is a TCR beta chain sequence with its context. The CDR3 has 15 residues. Germline V gene sequence: CDR1 SGHDN, CDR2 FVKESK. Trimming shortened V by 1 base and J by 3 bases, and 10 bases separated the two germline ends. This entry comes from a study of blood T cell repertoires in COVID-19. Study-level background: Material from acute and convalescent COVID-19 was sourced from the United States, Italy and Spain. In each case, the material was cDNA or gDNA derived from T cells, B-cell-depleted T cells, or PBMCs.

Study processing details: The assay estimated nucleated cells by amplifying reference gene primers. TCRdb's table, derived via immunoSEQ multiplex PCR, lists solely in-frame clones and lacks some. For V, J and clone size, that table is used; D and trimming come from the DNA. In the table there are roughly 400,000 clones, approximately 90% of which are singletons. The origin of this receptor is a woman under 30 who had been exposed to COVID-19. Sequencing was done on a sample of PBMCs or T cells enriched from blood (not recorded which). The chain recombines TRBV14 with TRBJ2-1, with D possibly being TRBD1 (5 bases). The CDR3 spells CASSQAQGDYNEQFF. DNA of the CDR3: TGTGCCAGCAGCCAAGCGCAGGGTGACTACAATGAGCAGTTCTTC. Supplemented by reference TRBV14 and TRBJ2-1, the full variable domain reads EAGVTQFPSHSVIEKGQTVTLRCDPISGHDNLYWYRRVMGKEIKFLLHFVKESKQDESGMPNNRFLAERTGGTYSTLKVQPAELEDSGVYFCASSQAQGDYNEQFFGPGTRLTVL.